The source of this T cell receptor beta chain is a study of blood T cell repertoires in COVID-19. Looking at the study overall: The samples span acute and convalescent COVID-19 from the United States, Italy and Spain. From T cells, B-cell-depleted T cells, or PBMCs came the material, which was cDNA or gDNA.

The germline gives CDR1 MRHNA, CDR2 SNTAGT. The CDR3 contains 13 residues. Germline trimming cut 4 bases from V and 10 bases from J; bases unmatched to any gene: 7. Assay: immunoSEQ multiplex PCR; the TCRdb copy retains only in-frame clones and omits some. The table has a few hundred thousand clones, more than 75% seen once. Ages ranged from roughly 18 to 95 years, with residence in about two dozen US areas. Cohorts were assigned according to the clinical history that participants reported. The specimen sequenced was PBMCs or T cells enriched from blood (not recorded which). This chain joins TRBV6-4 and TRBJ2-1; 7 nucleotides line up with TRBD2. The TCR originated in a woman aged 30 to 39 who had recovered from COVID-19. CDR3 DNA sequence: TGTGCCAGCAGTGGGGTAGCGGGTGTGGAGCAGTTCTTC. This translates into CASSGVAGVEQFF.